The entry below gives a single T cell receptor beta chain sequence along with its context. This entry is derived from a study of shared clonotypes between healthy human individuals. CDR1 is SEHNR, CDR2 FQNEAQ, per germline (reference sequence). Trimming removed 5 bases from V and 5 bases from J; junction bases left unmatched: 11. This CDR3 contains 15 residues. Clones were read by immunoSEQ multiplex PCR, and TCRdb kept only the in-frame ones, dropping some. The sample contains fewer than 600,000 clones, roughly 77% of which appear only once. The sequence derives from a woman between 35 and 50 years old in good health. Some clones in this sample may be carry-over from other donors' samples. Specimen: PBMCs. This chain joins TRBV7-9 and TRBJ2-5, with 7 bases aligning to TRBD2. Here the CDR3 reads CASSPLTGAGETQYF. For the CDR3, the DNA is TGTGCCAGCAGCCCCCTTACGGGAGCGGGGGAGACCCAGTACTTC.